The clone carrying this TCR beta chain occurred a few times. Patients aged 18 to 65 had newly diagnosed hyperthyroidism of under 2 months' duration. The sample comes from a study of T cells in Graves' hyperthyroidism and ophthalmopathy. Study overall: The initial diagnosis was the point when peripheral blood was collected, ahead of any treatment.

Amplified regions were TCR beta CDR3 sequences from RNA transcripts. Carried out on the TCR CDR3, a first-round RT-PCR used the HTBI primer set. TCRdb reprocessed the multiplex PCR reads with MiXCR, giving one entry per CDR3 protein. The sample records 190,000 or so distinct CDR3 sequences, 15% to 20% being singletons. With 1 base removed from V and 1 base from J, the gap between germline ends came to 4 bases. This CDR3 spans 13 amino acids. CDR1 and CDR2 from the germline V gene are LGHNA and YSLEER. The J gene is TRBJ1-1, the V gene TRBV4-3, with D unclear. The origin of this receptor is a man aged 40-55 years with Graves' hyperthyroidism. The sequenced sample was blood. The CDR3 spells CASSQAPNTEAFF. CDR3 bases: TGCGCCAGCAGCCAAGCACCGAACACTGAAGCTTTCTTT.